The source of this TCR beta chain is a study of regulatory T cells in long-lasting Graves disease. Study observations and caveats: Comparison showed that persistent patients shared more public clonotypes (fewer than 3,000) than new patients (966).

Regarding time point: newly diagnosed GD, antithyroid drugs for less than 3 months. The TCR library used RNA extracted from PBMCs. This clonotype has at least ten counts. Antigen unknown. Arm-PCR of CDR3 regions and iRepertoire HTBI primers were the basis on which TCR beta libraries were built. TCRdb re-called the multiplex PCR reads through MiXCR, storing one row per CDR3 protein. This sample yields more than 300,000 distinct CDR3 sequences, of which 12% are seen a single time; 18% belongs to the top ten. These data also formed part of another study, on T cells in Graves' hyperthyroidism and ophthalmopathy. That paper notes: TCR CDR3 underwent first-round RT-PCR with the HTBI primer set.

The starting material was peripheral blood mononuclear cells (PBMCs), obtained at new diagnosis, from a patient treated with antithyroid drugs. The sequence came from a woman in her late teens or twenties with Graves disease.

Written as DNA, the CDR3 is TGTGCCAGCAAGGAGCTCGCCACTGAAGCTTTCTTT. This sequence encodes CASKELATEAFF. The rearrangement uses TRBV28 and TRBJ1-1; no reliable D call. The CDR3 is made up of 12 amino acids. From germline, CDR1 is MDHEN and CDR2 SYDVKM. The ends were cut back, 7 bases at V and 4 bases at J, with 10 bases in the middle. Full variable domain (rest looked up from reference TRBV28 and TRBJ1-1): DVKVTQSSRYLVKRTGEKVFLECVQDMDHENMFWYRQDPGLGLRLIYFSYDVKMKEKGDIPEGYSVSREKKERFSLILESASTNQTSMYLCASKELATEAFFGQGTRLTVV.